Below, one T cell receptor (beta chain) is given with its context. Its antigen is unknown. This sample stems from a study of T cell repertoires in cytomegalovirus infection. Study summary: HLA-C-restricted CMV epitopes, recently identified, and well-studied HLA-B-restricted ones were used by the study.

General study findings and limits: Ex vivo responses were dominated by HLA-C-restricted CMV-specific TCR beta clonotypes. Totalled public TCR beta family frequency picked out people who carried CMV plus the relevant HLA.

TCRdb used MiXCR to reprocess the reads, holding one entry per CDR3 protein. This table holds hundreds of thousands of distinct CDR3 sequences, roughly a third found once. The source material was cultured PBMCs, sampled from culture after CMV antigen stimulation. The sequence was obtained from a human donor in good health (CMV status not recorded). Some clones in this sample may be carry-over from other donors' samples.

CDR3 region: CASRTGSGGTEAFF. CDR3 DNA sequence: TGTGCCAGCAGAACAGGGTCTGGAGGTACTGAAGCTTTCTTT. The chain combines TRBV6-2 or TRBV6-3 with TRBJ1-1, with D possibly TRBD1 on 6 matching bases. The CDR3 is made up of 14 amino acids. V lost 6 bases and J lost 5, with 16 bases in between. CDR1 and CDR2 from the germline V gene are MNHEY and SVGEGT.